Below are 26 T cell receptor beta chains sequenced from a single sample in a study of blood T cell repertoires in COVID-19 (dated by TCRdb to 2019 to 2021). Libraries came from the immunoSEQ multiplex PCR assay. In its TCRdb copy, this immuneACCESS table keeps in-frame sequences only and misses some clones. Where compared with another copy, unresolved V genes explain less than half of these, and the others have no known cause. The sample has about 210,000 clones on record, approximately 85% of them singletons. Of the sample, 5% to 6.5% falls within the top ten clones. The sample taken for sequencing was peripheral blood. Receptor source: a man aged 45-65 years with COVID-19, enrolled during active disease.

This clone was seen a single time. This rearrangement joins TRBV4-1 to TRBJ1-1; unclear D gene. Germline V lookup: CDR1 MGHRA, CDR2 YSYEKL. V lost 4 bases to trimming and J lost 8 bases, with 14 bases between them. The CDR3 contains 13 residues. This CDR3 is CASSPVGDEEAFF. CDR3 sequence (DNA): TGCGCCAGCAGCCCCGTTGGAGACGAAGAAGCTTTCTTT.

The sample holds one count of this clone. The CDR3 DNA reads as TGCGCCAGCAGCATCGGGACAGGCTATGGCTACACCTTC. Amino acid sequence: CASSIGTGYGYTF. The rearrangement links TRBV5-1 to TRBJ1-2; TRBD1 aligns across 8 bases. Germline values: CDR1 SGHRS, CDR2 YFSETQ. Trimming took 4 bases from V and 4 from J; bases not matched to a gene: 3. The CDR3 runs to 13 residues.

The J gene is TRBJ2-7, the V gene TRBV6-1, with D possibly TRBD1 on 7 matching bases. Trimming shortened V by 3 bases and J by 4 bases, and 19 bases separated the two germline ends. Germline lookup yields CDR1 MNHNS and CDR2 SASEGT. This CDR3 has 16 amino acids. CDR3 residues: CASSDSGWPGGYEQYF. The DNA for the CDR3 is TGTGCCAGCAGTGATTCGGGCTGGCCAGGGGGGTACGAGCAGTACTTC.

V usage is TRBV7-2 and J usage is TRBJ1-1; weak D call: TRBD1 (6 bases). Looked up from germline, CDR1 is SGHTA and CDR2 is FQGNSA. Trimming removed 5 bases at V and 3 bases at J, with 19 bases between. This CDR3 comprises 16 residues. CDR3 in amino acids: CASSRTFGQIYTEAFF. The CDR3 nucleotides are TGTGCCAGCAGCAGGACCTTCGGACAGATTTACACTGAAGCTTTCTTT.

The V call is TRBV20-1, the J call TRBJ1-4; maybe TRBD1 (5 bases). There are 14 residues in the CDR3. Trimming left V 3 bases short and J 7 bases short, with 15 bases between. CDR1 and CDR2 (germline): DFQATT, SNEGSKA (reference sequence). The CDR3 is CSASIRVSTEKLFF. CDR3 bases: TGCAGTGCTAGTATCAGGGTGTCGACTGAAAAACTGTTTTTT.

V gene TRBV4-1 combines with J gene TRBJ1-5; D gene uncertain. The CDR3 extends over 14 amino acids. Germline loops: CDR1 MGHRA, CDR2 YSYEKL. V was shortened by 0 bases and J by 6 bases, with 9 bases between the two germline ends. The CDR3 nucleotides are TGCGCCAGCAGCCAAGAGGCAGGTCGTCAGCCCCAGCATTTT. It is translated as CASSQEAGRQPQHF.

This chain connects TRBV19 to TRBJ1-2, with a possible D match to TRBD1 (6 bases). The CDR3 is 13 amino acids. V shed 5 bases and J shed 4 bases, with 11 bases lying between them. Per germline, CDR1 LNHDA and CDR2 SQIVND (reference sequence). CDR3 in DNA: TGTGCCAGTAGTTCCGGACAGTTCTATGGCTACACCTTC. This sequence encodes CASSSGQFYGYTF.

The rearrangement links TRBV27 to TRBJ1-2; D not resolved. The CDR3 loop spans 12 amino acids. The ends were cut back, 4 bases at V and 0 bases at J, with 3 bases in the middle. CDR1 MNHEY and CDR2 SMNVEV come from the germline V gene (reference sequence). The CDR3 DNA is TGTGCCAGCAGTTCTACTAACTATGGCTACACCTTC. It translates to CASSSTNYGYTF.

The chain is built from TRBV5-1 and TRBJ2-5; 10 bases are shared with TRBD1. The CDR3 contains 14 residues. CDR1 and CDR2 (germline): SGHRS, YFSETQ. V was clipped by 4 bases and J by 4 bases; unmatched bases: 4. The CDR3 DNA reads as TGCGCCAGCAGCGGCGGGACAGGGGCAGAGACCCAGTACTTC. Protein product: CASSGGTGAETQYF. Full variable domain (missing parts from reference TRBV5-1 and TRBJ2-5): KAGVTQTPRYLIKTRGQQVTLSCSPISGHRSVSWYQQTPGQGLQFLFEYFSETQRNKGNFPGRFSGRQFSNSRSEMNVSTLELGDSALYLCASSGGTGAETQYFGPGTRLLVL.

V gene TRBV7-9 combines with J gene TRBJ1-2, with TRBD1 identical over 8 bases. This CDR3 comprises 15 residues. Germline V CDR1 and CDR2: SEHNR, FQNEAQ (reference sequence). The ends lost 1 base at V and 4 bases at J; junction bases unmatched: 5. The CDR3 loop is CASSLGSGGVYGYTF. For the CDR3, the DNA is TGTGCCAGCAGCTTAGGATCAGGGGGCGTCTATGGCTACACCTTC. Looking up the rest from reference TRBV7-9 and TRBJ1-2 gives the full variable domain: DTGVSQNPRHKITKRGQNVTFRCDPISEHNRLYWYRQTLGQGPEFLTYFQNEAQLEKSRLLSDRFSAERPKGSFSTLEIQRTEQGDSAMYLCASSLGSGGVYGYTFGSGTRLTVV.

This clone was counted between two and nine times. The chain recombines TRBV5-1 with TRBJ1-4, with unresolved D. The germline V and J ends were trimmed by 0 bases and 0 bases, with 9 bases remaining between them. This CDR3 has 16 residues. Germline V gene data show CDR1 as SGHRS and CDR2 as YFSETQ. CDR3 region: CASSLVQRATNEKLFF. DNA of the CDR3: TGCGCCAGCAGCTTGGTGCAGCGAGCAACTAATGAAAAACTGTTTTTT.

The rearrangement joins TRBV12-3 or TRBV12-4 to TRBJ1-5; D remains unclear. The CDR3 runs 13 residues. The germline V and J ends were trimmed by 1 base and 6 bases, with 7 bases remaining between them. CDR3 coding DNA: TGTGCCAGCAGTTTAGGGTCGGGTCAGCCCCAGCATTTT. Protein: CASSLGSGQPQHF.

V usage is TRBV28 and J usage is TRBJ2-1, with D tentatively TRBD2 (5 bases). V shed 4 bases and J shed 9 bases, with 13 bases lying between them. The CDR3 is 13 residues long. CDR1 is MDHEN, CDR2 SYDVKM, per germline. CDR3 bases: TGTGCCAGCAGTTCCGGGGTGACGGGTGAGCAGTTCTTC. It codes for CASSSGVTGEQFF.

The gene calls are TRBV6-5 and TRBJ2-2; D unresolved. The germline V gene has CDR1 MNHEY and CDR2 SVGAGI. The CDR3 loop spans 14 amino acids. V gave up 7 bases and J gave up 8 bases, with 17 bases separating them. The CDR3 DNA follows: TGTGCCAGCAAGTTACCGGGTGCCGCTGGGGAGCTGTTTTTT. It specifies CASKLPGAAGELFF.

This sequence joins TRBV18 and TRBJ1-5; possible D gene TRBD1, 5 bases. V was cut by 2 bases and J by 7 bases, with 9 bases left in between. Germline V CDR1 and CDR2: KGHSH, LQKENI. CDR3 length: 13 residues. The CDR3 DNA follows: TGTGCCAGCTCACCAATGGACACCCAGCCCCAGCATTTT. This gives the protein CASSPMDTQPQHF. Variable domain in full (rest from reference TRBV18 and TRBJ1-5): NAGVMQNPRHLVRRRGQEARLRCSPMKGHSHVYWYRQLPEEGLKFMVYLQKENIIDESGMPKERFSAEFPKEGPSILRIQQVVRGDSAAYFCASSPMDTQPQHFGDGTRLSIL.

As concerns this clone: The sample has other DNA sequences that encode this CDR3 too. The chain is built from TRBV5-1 and TRBJ2-3, with TRBD2 matching 14 bases. Germline CDR1 reads SGHRS; CDR2 reads YFSETQ. The CDR3 length is 17 residues. J was trimmed by 6 bases and V by 4 bases; bases with no gene match: 10. CDR3 nucleotides: TGCGCCAGCAGCCCCTTGACTAGCGGGGGGGCAAGGGATACGCAGTATTTT. Residues: CASSPLTSGGARDTQYF.

V and J are TRBV19 and TRBJ1-6, with D possibly matching TRBD1 (5 bases). Germline V lookup: CDR1 LNHDA, CDR2 SQIVND (reference sequence). CDR3 length: 14 amino acids. Between the trimmed V and J ends, which lost 5 bases and 7 bases, there was a span of 12 bases. DNA of the CDR3: TGTGCCAGTAGTCCTCCGCGACAGAATTCACCCCTCCACTTT. Translation: CASSPPRQNSPLHF.

The V and J genes are TRBV27 and TRBJ1-2, with D possibly being TRBD1 (5 bases). CDR3 length: 15 residues. Deletions cut 4 bases from V and 3 bases from J, with 15 bases between. CDR1 MNHEY and CDR2 SMNVEV come from the germline V gene (reference sequence). The CDR3 sequence: CASSSSTGGYYGYTF. The CDR3 coding sequence is TGTGCCAGCAGTTCGTCGACGGGGGGGTACTATGGCTACACCTTC.

This chain joins TRBV9 and TRBJ2-7; D perhaps matches TRBD2 (7 bases). Germline assignment: CDR1 SGDLS and CDR2 YYNGEE. This CDR3 spans 13 amino acids. V dropped 4 bases and J dropped 5 bases, with 13 bases sitting between them. The CDR3 region is CASSRGGGDEQYF. DNA for the CDR3: TGTGCCAGCAGCCGAGGGGGGGGCGACGAGCAGTACTTC.

The J gene is TRBJ2-5, the V gene TRBV6-2 or TRBV6-3; D gene unclear. This CDR3 has 13 residues. Germline CDR1 MNHEY, CDR2 SVGEGT. The germline V and J ends were trimmed by 2 bases and 0 bases, with 4 bases remaining between them. DNA for the CDR3: TGTGCCAGCAGTTACCAGAACCAAGAGACCCAGTACTTC. Translated, it gives CASSYQNQETQYF.

The V and J genes are TRBV19 and TRBJ1-3, with D possibly matching TRBD1 (5 bases). V dropped 6 bases and J dropped 0 bases, with 15 bases sitting between them. Germline values: CDR1 LNHDA, CDR2 SQIVND (reference sequence). The CDR3 totals 16 residues. The chain's CDR3 is CASRTTGANSGNTIYF. Written as DNA, the CDR3 is TGTGCCAGTAGGACGACTGGGGCTAACTCTGGAAACACCATATATTTT. Using reference TRBV19 and TRBJ1-3 for the parts outside the CDR3, the full variable domain is DGGITQSPKYLFRKEGQNVTLSCEQNLNHDAMYWYRQDPGQGLRLIYYSQIVNDFQKGDIAEGYSVSREKKESFPLTVTSAQKNPTAFYLCASRTTGANSGNTIYFGEGSWLTVV.

This chain joins TRBV6-6 and TRBJ1-5; no reliable D call. V gave up 2 bases and J gave up 1 base, with 12 bases separating them. The CDR3 loop spans 16 amino acids. The germline CDR1 and CDR2 sequences are MNHNY and SVGAGI (reference sequence). CDR3: CASSYPPGVSNQPQHF. CDR3 in DNA: TGTGCCAGCAGTTACCCCCCCGGGGTGAGCAATCAGCCCCAGCATTTT.

The CDR3 protein is CASSEQGPPNTEAFF. The CDR3 bases are TGTGCCAGCAGCGAACAGGGACCGCCGAACACTGAAGCTTTCTTT. This rearrangement joins TRBV9 to TRBJ1-1; possible D gene TRBD1, 6 bases. The CDR3 length is 15 residues. Trimming shortened V by 3 bases and J by 1 base, and 13 bases separated the two germline ends. Looked up from germline, CDR1 is SGDLS and CDR2 is YYNGEE.

Regarding this clone: Other nucleotide sequences in the sample specify the same CDR3. The genes are TRBV2 and TRBJ1-1; D gene uncertain. Germline lookup yields CDR1 SNHLY and CDR2 FYNNEI. Trimming shortened V by 3 bases and J by 3 bases, and 8 bases separated the two germline ends. The CDR3 length is 13 residues. CDR3 region: CASSELEDTEAFF. The CDR3 DNA is TGTGCCAGCAGTGAGTTGGAGGACACTGAAGCTTTCTTT.

V usage is TRBV27 and J usage is TRBJ2-7, with 8 bases identical to TRBD2. Germline V gene sequence: CDR1 MNHEY, CDR2 SMNVEV (reference sequence). CDR3 length: 13 residues. V dropped 5 bases and J dropped 4; count of bases not matched to a gene: 4. The CDR3: CASSRGGRYEQYF. CDR3 bases: TGTGCCAGCAGTCGCGGGGGGAGATACGAGCAGTACTTC.

This chain joins TRBV10-3 and TRBJ1-3; 8 bases match TRBD1. This CDR3 spans 15 amino acids. Per germline, CDR1 ENHRY and CDR2 SYGVKD. The ends lost 6 bases at V and 9 bases at J; junction bases unmatched: 13. CDR3 DNA sequence: TGTGCCATCAGGGGACAGGCCGACCTCGGAGTCACCATATATTTT. Amino acids: CAIRGQADLGVTIYF.